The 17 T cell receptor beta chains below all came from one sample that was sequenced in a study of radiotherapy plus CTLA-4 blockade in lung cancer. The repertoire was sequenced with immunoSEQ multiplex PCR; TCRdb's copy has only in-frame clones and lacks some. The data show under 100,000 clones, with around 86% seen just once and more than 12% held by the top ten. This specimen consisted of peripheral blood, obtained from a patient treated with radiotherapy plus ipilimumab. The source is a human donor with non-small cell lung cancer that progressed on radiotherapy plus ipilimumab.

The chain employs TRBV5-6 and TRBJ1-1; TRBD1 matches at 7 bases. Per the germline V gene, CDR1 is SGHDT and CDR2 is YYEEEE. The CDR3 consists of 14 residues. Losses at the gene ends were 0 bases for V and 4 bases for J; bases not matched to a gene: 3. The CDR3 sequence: CASSLGQGGTEAFF. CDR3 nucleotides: TGTGCCAGCAGCTTGGGGCAGGGGGGCACTGAAGCTTTCTTT. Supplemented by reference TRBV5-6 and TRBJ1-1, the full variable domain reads DAGVTQSPTHLIKTRGQQVTLRCSPKSGHDTVSWYQQALGQGPQFIFQYYEEEERQRGNFPDRFSGHQFPNYSSELNVNALLLGDSALYLCASSLGQGGTEAFFGQGTRLTVV.

CDR3 sequence reads: CASGTGNPSYNEQFF. DNA of the CDR3: TGTGCCAGTGGGACAGGGAACCCCTCCTACAATGAGCAGTTCTTC. The chain combines TRBV6-1 with TRBJ2-1; 9 bases align to TRBD1. V lost 9 bases to trimming and J lost 0 bases; unmatched junction nucleotides: 6. The germline CDR1 and CDR2 sequences are MNHNS and SASEGT. The CDR3 contains 15 residues.

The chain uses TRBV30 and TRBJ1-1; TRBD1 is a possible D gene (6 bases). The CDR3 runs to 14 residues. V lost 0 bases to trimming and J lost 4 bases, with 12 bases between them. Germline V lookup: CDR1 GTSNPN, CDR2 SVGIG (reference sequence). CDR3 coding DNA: TGTGCCTGGAGTGTACCCATCAGGGGCACTGAAGCTTTCTTT. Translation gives CAWSVPIRGTEAFF.

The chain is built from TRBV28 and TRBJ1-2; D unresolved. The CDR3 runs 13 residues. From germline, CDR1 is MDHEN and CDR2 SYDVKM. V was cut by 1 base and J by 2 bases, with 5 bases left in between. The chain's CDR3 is CASSLSANYGYTF. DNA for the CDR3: TGTGCCAGCAGTTTATCGGCCAACTATGGCTACACCTTC.

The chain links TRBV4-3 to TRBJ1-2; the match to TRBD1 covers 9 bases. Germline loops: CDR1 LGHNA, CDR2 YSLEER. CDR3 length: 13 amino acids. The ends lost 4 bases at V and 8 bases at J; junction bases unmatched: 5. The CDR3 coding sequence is TGCGCCAGCAGCCCCCGACAGGGGGACGGCTACACCTTC. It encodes CASSPRQGDGYTF.

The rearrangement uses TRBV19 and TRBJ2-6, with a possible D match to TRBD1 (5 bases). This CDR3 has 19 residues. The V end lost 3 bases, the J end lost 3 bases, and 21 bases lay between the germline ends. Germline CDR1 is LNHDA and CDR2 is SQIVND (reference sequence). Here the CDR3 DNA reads TGTGCCAGTAGTATTGGGGCCGCACTGGCGGCATTTGGGGCCAACGTCCTGACTTTC. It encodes CASSIGAALAAFGANVLTF.

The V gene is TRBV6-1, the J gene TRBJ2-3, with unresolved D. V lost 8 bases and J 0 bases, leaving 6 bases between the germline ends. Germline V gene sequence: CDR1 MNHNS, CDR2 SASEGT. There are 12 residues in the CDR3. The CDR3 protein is CASRTSTDTQYF. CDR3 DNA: TGTGCCAGCCGTACTAGCACAGATACGCAGTATTTT.

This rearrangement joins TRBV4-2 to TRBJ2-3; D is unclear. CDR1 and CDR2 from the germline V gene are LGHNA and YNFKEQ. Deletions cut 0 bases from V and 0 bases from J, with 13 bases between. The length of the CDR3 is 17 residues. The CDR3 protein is CASSQDMWDSSTDTQYF. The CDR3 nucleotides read TGTGCCAGCAGCCAAGATATGTGGGATTCTAGCACAGATACGCAGTATTTT.

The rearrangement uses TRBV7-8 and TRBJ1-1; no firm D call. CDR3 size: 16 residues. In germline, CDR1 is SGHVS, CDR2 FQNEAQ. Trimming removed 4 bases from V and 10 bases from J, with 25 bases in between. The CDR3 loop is CASSSLGEAGREGAFF. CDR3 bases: TGTGCCAGCAGCTCCCTGGGAGAGGCGGGTAGGGAGGGAGCTTTCTTT. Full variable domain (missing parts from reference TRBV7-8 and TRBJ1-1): GAGVSQSPRYKVAKRGQDVALRCDPISGHVSLFWYQQALGQGPEFLTYFQNEAQLDKSGLPSDRFFAERPEGSVSTLKIQRTQQEDSAVYLCASSSLGEAGREGAFFGQGTRLTVV.

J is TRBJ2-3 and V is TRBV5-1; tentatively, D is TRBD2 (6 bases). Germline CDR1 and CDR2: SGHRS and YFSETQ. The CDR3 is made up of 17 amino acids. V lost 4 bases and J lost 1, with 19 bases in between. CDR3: CASSPLGGTHRTDTQYF. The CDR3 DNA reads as TGCGCCAGCAGCCCGCTCGGCGGGACCCACCGCACAGATACGCAGTATTTT.

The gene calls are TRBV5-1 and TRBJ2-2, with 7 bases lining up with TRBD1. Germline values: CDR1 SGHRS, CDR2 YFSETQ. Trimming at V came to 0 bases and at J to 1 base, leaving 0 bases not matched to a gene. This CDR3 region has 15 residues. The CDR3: CASSLGQGNTGELFF. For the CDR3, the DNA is TGCGCCAGCAGCTTGGGACAGGGGAACACCGGGGAGCTGTTTTTT.

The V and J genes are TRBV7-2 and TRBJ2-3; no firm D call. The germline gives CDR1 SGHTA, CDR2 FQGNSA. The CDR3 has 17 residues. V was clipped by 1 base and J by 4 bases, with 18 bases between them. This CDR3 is CASSLGVYTLTADTQYF. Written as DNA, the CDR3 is TGTGCCAGCAGCTTAGGAGTCTACACGCTTACGGCAGATACGCAGTATTTT. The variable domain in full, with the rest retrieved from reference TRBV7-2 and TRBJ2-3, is GAGVSQSPSNKVTEKGKDVELRCDPISGHTALYWYRQSLGQGLEFLIYFQGNSAPDKSGLPSDRFSAERTGGSVSTLTIQRTQQEDSAVYLCASSLGVYTLTADTQYFGPGTRLTVL.

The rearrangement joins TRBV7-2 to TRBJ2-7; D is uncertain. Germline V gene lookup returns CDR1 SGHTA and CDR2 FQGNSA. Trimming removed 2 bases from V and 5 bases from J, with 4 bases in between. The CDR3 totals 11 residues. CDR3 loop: CASSLFHEQYF. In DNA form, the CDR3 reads TGTGCCAGCAGCTTATTTCACGAGCAGTACTTC.

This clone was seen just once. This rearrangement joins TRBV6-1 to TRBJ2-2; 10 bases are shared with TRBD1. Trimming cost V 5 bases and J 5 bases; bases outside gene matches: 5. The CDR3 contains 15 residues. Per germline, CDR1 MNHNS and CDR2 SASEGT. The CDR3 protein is CASSKRTGGTGELFF. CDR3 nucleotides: TGTGCCAGCAGTAAACGGACAGGGGGGACCGGGGAGCTGTTTTTT.

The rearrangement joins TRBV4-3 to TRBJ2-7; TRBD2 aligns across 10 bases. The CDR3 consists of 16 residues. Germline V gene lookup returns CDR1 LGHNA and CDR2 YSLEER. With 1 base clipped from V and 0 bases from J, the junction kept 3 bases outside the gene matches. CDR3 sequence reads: CASSQGVAGGSYEQYF. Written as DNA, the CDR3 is TGCGCCAGCAGCCAAGGGGTAGCGGGGGGCTCCTACGAGCAGTACTTC.

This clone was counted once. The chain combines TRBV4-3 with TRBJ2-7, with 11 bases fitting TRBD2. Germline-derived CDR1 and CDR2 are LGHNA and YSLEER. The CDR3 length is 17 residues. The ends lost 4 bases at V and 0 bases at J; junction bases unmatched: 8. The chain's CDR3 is CASSRLLTSGSSYEQYF. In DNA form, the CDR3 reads TGCGCCAGCAGCCGACTCCTAACTAGCGGGAGCTCCTACGAGCAGTACTTC.

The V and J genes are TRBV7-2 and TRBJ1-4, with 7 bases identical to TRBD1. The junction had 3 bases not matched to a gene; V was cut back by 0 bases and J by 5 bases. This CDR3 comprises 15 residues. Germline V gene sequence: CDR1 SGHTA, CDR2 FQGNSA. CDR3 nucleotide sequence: TGTGCCAGCAGCTTAGCGGGACAGTTAAATGAAAAACTGTTTTTT. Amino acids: CASSLAGQLNEKLFF.